A selection of T cell receptor beta chains follows, all from one sample in a study of post-analysis software for immune sequencing data. TCRdb redid the calling of the PCR reads with MiXCR, one entry per CDR3 protein. The sample has a few hundred thousand distinct CDR3 sequences; around 40% are singletons. Sequencing used blood. These receptor sequences come from a girl aged 5 to 17 with multiple sclerosis. Each CDR3 is given with its conserved first and last residue. The order of the fields is D gene, V gene, clone size, J gene, CDR3 DNA, CDR3 protein. D genes are given only for firm matches. Some rows have no size entry. The others give once, few or many, or a class for an expanded clone.

d_call: TRBD1; v_call: TRBV3-1; clone_size: NA; j_call: TRBJ2-1; cdr3_nt: TGTGCCAGCAGCCGCCGGGACAGGGCCTACAATGAGCAGTTCTTC; cdr3_aa: CASSRRDRAYNEQFF
d_call: NA; v_call: TRBV14; clone_size: few; j_call: TRBJ1-1; cdr3_nt: TGTGCCAGCAGCCAAGAGGGGGGGCTTATTTTGAACACTGAAGCTTTCTTT; cdr3_aa: CASSQEGGLILNTEAFF
d_call: NA; v_call: TRBV12-3/TRBV12-4; clone_size: NA; j_call: TRBJ2-5; cdr3_nt: TGTGCCAGCAGTTCCCAAATAAGGACGGGGAGGGAGACCCAGTACTTC; cdr3_aa: CASSSQIRTGRETQYF
d_call: NA; v_call: TRBV12-3/TRBV12-4; clone_size: many; j_call: TRBJ2-6; cdr3_nt: TGTGCCAGCAGTTTCCAGGAGCAGGACGTCCTGACTTTC; cdr3_aa: CASSFQEQDVLTF
d_call: NA; v_call: TRBV4-1; clone_size: few; j_call: TRBJ1-5; cdr3_nt: TGCGCCAGCAGCCAAGATCTCAGGGGTAGCAATCAGCCCCAGCATTTT; cdr3_aa: CASSQDLRGSNQPQHF
d_call: NA; v_call: TRBV29-1; clone_size: NA; j_call: TRBJ1-1; cdr3_nt: TGCAGCGTCGAAAGCCGGCTCACCATGAACACTGAAGCTTTCTTT; cdr3_aa: CSVESRLTMNTEAFF
d_call: NA; v_call: TRBV12-3/TRBV12-4; clone_size: NA; j_call: TRBJ2-6; cdr3_nt: TGTGCCAGCAGTTTATGGGGGGCTGGGGCCAACGTCCTGACTTTC; cdr3_aa: CASSLWGAGANVLTF
d_call: TRBD1; v_call: TRBV6-5; clone_size: NA; j_call: TRBJ2-1; cdr3_nt: TGTGCCAGCAGTTCCTCCCGAACTAGACAGGGGAATAACAATGAGCAGTTCTTC; cdr3_aa: CASSSSRTRQGNNNEQFF
d_call: NA; v_call: TRBV20-1; clone_size: many; j_call: TRBJ2-7; cdr3_nt: TGCAGTGCTTCCCCCTACGAGCAGTACTTC; cdr3_aa: CSASPYEQYF
d_call: NA; v_call: TRBV5-1; clone_size: NA; j_call: TRBJ2-3; cdr3_nt: TGCGCCAGCAGCTGGCTAGGAAGCATAGCGGACACAGATACGCAGTATTTT; cdr3_aa: CASSWLGSIADTDTQYF
d_call: TRBD2; v_call: TRBV24-1; clone_size: NA; j_call: TRBJ2-1; cdr3_nt: TGTGCCACCAGTGAGCGGGAGGACCGGTTCTTC; cdr3_aa: CATSEREDRFF
d_call: TRBD1; v_call: TRBV20-1; clone_size: few; j_call: TRBJ2-7; cdr3_nt: TGCAGTGCTAGATCGGGACAGGGGGCATCCTACGAGCAGTACTTC; cdr3_aa: CSARSGQGASYEQYF
d_call: NA; v_call: TRBV5-1; clone_size: once; j_call: TRBJ2-1; cdr3_nt: TGCGCCAGCAGCTTGGTGCCGGGTTTATCCTACAATGAGCAGTTCTTC; cdr3_aa: CASSLVPGLSYNEQFF
d_call: NA; v_call: TRBV7-9; clone_size: NA; j_call: TRBJ1-1; cdr3_nt: TGTGCCAGCAGCTTTCGGGCGGGGAGACAGGCCACTGAAGCTTTCTTT; cdr3_aa: CASSFRAGRQATEAFF
d_call: NA; v_call: TRBV6-5; clone_size: few; j_call: TRBJ2-3; cdr3_nt: TGTGCCAGCAGTTACTCAGGGACGCTGTATTTT; cdr3_aa: CASSYSGTLYF
d_call: NA; v_call: TRBV28; clone_size: NA; j_call: TRBJ1-1; cdr3_nt: TGTGCCAGCAGCCGTATTGGAACTGAAGCTTTCTTT; cdr3_aa: CASSRIGTEAFF
d_call: TRBD1; v_call: TRBV5-1; clone_size: NA; j_call: TRBJ2-1; cdr3_nt: TGCGCCAGCAGCTTCTACCAACAGGGGAGCTCCTACAATGAGCAGTTCTTC; cdr3_aa: CASSFYQQGSSYNEQFF
d_call: NA; v_call: TRBV27; clone_size: NA; j_call: TRBJ2-3; cdr3_nt: TGTGCCAGCAGTTTCAAGGGCCACACAGATACGCAGTATTTT; cdr3_aa: CASSFKGHTDTQYF
d_call: TRBD2; v_call: TRBV7-9; clone_size: NA; j_call: TRBJ2-1; cdr3_nt: TGTGCCAGCAGCTTCTCCAGGGCTAGCGGGGCCCACAATGAGCAGTTCTTC; cdr3_aa: CASSFSRASGAHNEQFF
d_call: TRBD1; v_call: TRBV29-1; clone_size: NA; j_call: TRBJ2-7; cdr3_nt: TGCAGCGCCTCCAAGGGGACAGGGGGCCCCGAGCAGTACTTC; cdr3_aa: CSASKGTGGPEQYF
d_call: TRBD1; v_call: TRBV20-1; clone_size: NA; j_call: TRBJ1-6; cdr3_nt: TGCAGTGCTTTGGACAGGGGCTCACCCCTCCACTTT; cdr3_aa: CSALDRGSPLHF
d_call: TRBD2; v_call: TRBV12-3/TRBV12-4; clone_size: few; j_call: TRBJ2-1; cdr3_nt: TGTGCCAGCAGTAACCTAGCGGAGTACAATGAGCAGTTCTTC; cdr3_aa: CASSNLAEYNEQFF
d_call: NA; v_call: TRBV20-1; clone_size: NA; j_call: TRBJ2-3; cdr3_nt: TGCAGTGCCAGAACGACAGGCCCTACAGATACGCAGTATTTT; cdr3_aa: CSARTTGPTDTQYF
d_call: NA; v_call: TRBV27; clone_size: NA; j_call: TRBJ2-1; cdr3_nt: TGTGCCAGCAGTTTAGGAGGGATCGGGGATGAGCAGTTCTTC; cdr3_aa: CASSLGGIGDEQFF
d_call: TRBD2; v_call: TRBV20-1; clone_size: NA; j_call: TRBJ2-1; cdr3_nt: TGCAGTGCCGGGACTAGCGGGAGGGATGAGCAGTTCTTC; cdr3_aa: CSAGTSGRDEQFF
d_call: NA; v_call: TRBV5-1; clone_size: NA; j_call: TRBJ2-7; cdr3_nt: TGCGCCAGCAGCTTGGAGGGAATCCCCGACGAGCAGTACTTC; cdr3_aa: CASSLEGIPDEQYF
d_call: TRBD1; v_call: TRBV9; clone_size: NA; j_call: TRBJ1-1; cdr3_nt: TGTGCCAGCAGCGCCCTACAGGGGGGGAACACTGAAGCTTTCTTT; cdr3_aa: CASSALQGGNTEAFF
d_call: TRBD2; v_call: TRBV3-1; clone_size: few; j_call: TRBJ2-5; cdr3_nt: TGTGCCAGCAGCCAAGGAGGACTAGCGGGAGGAGGTCTTCGAGAGACCCAGTACTTC; cdr3_aa: CASSQGGLAGGGLRETQYF
d_call: NA; v_call: TRBV7-9; clone_size: NA; j_call: TRBJ1-4; cdr3_nt: TGTGCCAGCAGTGCAGGACAGCACAATGAAAAACTGTTTTTT; cdr3_aa: CASSAGQHNEKLFF
d_call: NA; v_call: TRBV29-1; clone_size: once; j_call: TRBJ1-1; cdr3_nt: TGCAGCGTTGAGGCTTCAGGTGGCGCTGAAGCTTTCTTT; cdr3_aa: CSVEASGGAEAFF
d_call: NA; v_call: TRBV4-1; clone_size: few; j_call: TRBJ2-7; cdr3_nt: TGCGCCAGCAGCCAAGGGTCATTATCCTACGAGCAGTACTTC; cdr3_aa: CASSQGSLSYEQYF
d_call: NA; v_call: TRBV21-1; clone_size: NA; j_call: TRBJ2-5; cdr3_nt: TGTGCCAGCAGCAAATCGAATAGGTTTGGACAGCAAGAGACCCAGTACTTC; cdr3_aa: CASSKSNRFGQQETQYF
d_call: NA; v_call: TRBV2; clone_size: few; j_call: TRBJ2-7; cdr3_nt: TGTGCCAGCACTACGGTAGGGTTGAATCCTTACGACGAGCAGTACTTC; cdr3_aa: CASTTVGLNPYDEQYF
d_call: NA; v_call: TRBV5-1; clone_size: few; j_call: TRBJ2-5; cdr3_nt: TGCGCCAGCAGCTTGGCCTCGAAGGTAAAAGAGACCCAGTACTTC; cdr3_aa: CASSLASKVKETQYF
d_call: NA; v_call: TRBV28; clone_size: NA; j_call: TRBJ2-5; cdr3_nt: TGTGCCAGCAGGTCTACTTCCGCGGTGCAAGAGACCCAGTACTTC; cdr3_aa: CASRSTSAVQETQYF
d_call: NA; v_call: TRBV5-1; clone_size: NA; j_call: TRBJ2-1; cdr3_nt: TGCGCCAGCAGCTTGGGAGGGAGCAATGAGCAGTTCTTC; cdr3_aa: CASSLGGSNEQFF
d_call: TRBD1; v_call: TRBV29-1; clone_size: few; j_call: TRBJ1-1; cdr3_nt: TGCAGCGTTGAGGGAACAGGGGGGAACACTGAAGCTTTCTTT; cdr3_aa: CSVEGTGGNTEAFF
d_call: TRBD2; v_call: TRBV4-3; clone_size: NA; j_call: TRBJ2-1; cdr3_nt: TGCGCCAGCAGCCAAGACCAAGTAGCGGGTAACAATGAGCAGTTCTTC; cdr3_aa: CASSQDQVAGNNEQFF
d_call: NA; v_call: TRBV7-2; clone_size: NA; j_call: TRBJ2-5; cdr3_nt: TGTGTCAGCAGCTTAAGATGGGGGTCCCAAGAGACCCAGTACTTC; cdr3_aa: CVSSLRWGSQETQYF
d_call: NA; v_call: TRBV5-1; clone_size: once; j_call: TRBJ2-1; cdr3_nt: TGCGCCAGCAACTTGGACCCGAACATCCCCAATGAGCAGTTCTTC; cdr3_aa: CASNLDPNIPNEQFF